Listed below are T cell receptor beta chains from one sample, sequenced in a study of early T cells in non-severe SARS-CoV-2 infection. MiXCR, run by TCRdb on the 5' RACE reads, gives a single entry per CDR3 protein. The profile shows 60,000 or so distinct CDR3 sequences, 10% to 15% of them singletons. The sequenced sample was whole blood, obtained at baseline. Source of these receptors: an adult who was a healthcare worker with PCR-confirmed SARS-CoV-2 infection or an uninfected control (not recorded which). CDR3s include the opening cysteine and the closing phenylalanine or tryptophan. A D gene is named only where the DNA matches it firmly. The size of a clone is reported for some rows only, either as once, few or many, or as a class for expanded clones.

v_gene: TRBV5-1; d_gene: NA; j_gene: TRBJ2-1; abundance: many; CDR3aa: CASSLRRALSYNEQFF; CDR3nt: TGCGCCAGCAGCTTGCGTCGGGCTCTATCCTACAATGAGCAGTTCTTC
v_gene: TRBV6-1; d_gene: TRBD1; j_gene: TRBJ2-1; abundance: few; CDR3aa: CASSGGQGAGEQFF; CDR3nt: TGTGCCAGCAGTGGGGGACAGGGTGCTGGTGAGCAGTTCTTC
v_gene: TRBV20-1; d_gene: NA; j_gene: TRBJ2-3; abundance: few; CDR3aa: CSASLPGRNTQYF; CDR3nt: TGCAGTGCTAGCTTACCGGGCCGGAATACGCAGTATTTT
v_gene: TRBV12-3/TRBV12-4; d_gene: TRBD2; j_gene: TRBJ2-1; abundance: NA; CDR3aa: CASSTKTSGSYEQFF; CDR3nt: TGTGCCAGCAGCACAAAGACTAGCGGGAGTTATGAGCAGTTCTTC
v_gene: TRBV25-1; d_gene: NA; j_gene: TRBJ2-1; abundance: NA; CDR3aa: CATDRNNEQFF; CDR3nt: TGTGCCACGGACAGAAACAATGAGCAGTTCTTC
v_gene: TRBV2; d_gene: TRBD2; j_gene: TRBJ2-1; abundance: NA; CDR3aa: CASSPGTKINEQFF; CDR3nt: TGTGCCAGCAGTCCCGGGACTAAAATAAATGAGCAGTTCTTC
v_gene: TRBV27; d_gene: NA; j_gene: TRBJ2-2; abundance: NA; CDR3aa: CASSPLGTAGELFF; CDR3nt: TGTGCCAGCAGTCCCCTCGGGACGGCCGGGGAGCTGTTTTTT
v_gene: TRBV7-9; d_gene: TRBD1; j_gene: TRBJ2-1; abundance: NA; CDR3aa: CASEAVGTGNNEQFF; CDR3nt: TGTGCCAGTGAAGCTGTCGGGACAGGGAACAATGAGCAGTTCTTC
v_gene: TRBV6-6; d_gene: NA; j_gene: TRBJ2-3; abundance: few; CDR3aa: CASESGNTDTQYF; CDR3nt: TGTGCCAGCGAGAGCGGAAACACAGATACGCAGTATTTT
v_gene: TRBV20-1; d_gene: TRBD2; j_gene: TRBJ2-3; abundance: many; CDR3aa: CSAPRGLAGSTDTQYF; CDR3nt: TGCAGTGCTCCTAGAGGACTAGCGGGCAGCACAGATACGCAGTATTTT